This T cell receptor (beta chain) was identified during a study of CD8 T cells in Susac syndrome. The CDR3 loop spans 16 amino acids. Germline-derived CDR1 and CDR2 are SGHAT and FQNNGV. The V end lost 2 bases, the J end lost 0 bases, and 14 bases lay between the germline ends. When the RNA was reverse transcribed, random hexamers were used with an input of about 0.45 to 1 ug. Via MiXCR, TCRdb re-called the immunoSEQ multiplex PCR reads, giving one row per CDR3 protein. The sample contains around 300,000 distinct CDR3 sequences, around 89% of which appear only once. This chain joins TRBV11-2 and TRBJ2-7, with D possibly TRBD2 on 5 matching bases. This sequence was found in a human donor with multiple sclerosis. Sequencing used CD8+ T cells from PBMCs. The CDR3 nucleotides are TGTGCCAGCAGCTTATTTAGAGCACGGGACTCCTACGAGCAGTACTTC. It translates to CASSLFRARDSYEQYF.